Listed below are T cell receptor beta chains from one sample, sequenced in a study of shared clonotypes between healthy human individuals. TCRdb keeps only in-frame clones here, not all; method: immunoSEQ multiplex PCR. The sample includes around 940,000 clones, 76% of them seen just once. The specimen sequenced was memory CD4+ T cells sorted from blood. The receptors shown here come from a man between 18 and 29 years old in good health. Each CDR3 is given with its conserved first and last residue. Fields, in order: D gene, V gene, J gene, clone size, CDR3 DNA, CDR3 protein. D genes are given only for firm matches. The size entry is marked missing in some rows and otherwise reads once, few, many or a size class.

d_call: -
v_call: TRBV6-1
j_call: TRBJ1-1
clone_size: -
cdr3_nt: TGTGCCAGCAGTCCTACGGTAAACACTGAAGCTTTCTTT
cdr3_aa: CASSPTVNTEAFF

d_call: TRBD2
v_call: TRBV6-5
j_call: TRBJ2-7
clone_size: -
cdr3_nt: TGTGCCAGCAGTTACAACGGACTAGCGGGAGACGAGCAGTACTTC
cdr3_aa: CASSYNGLAGDEQYF

d_call: -
v_call: TRBV5-1
j_call: TRBJ1-2
clone_size: -
cdr3_nt: TGCGCCAGCAGCCCCTCCGGGAACAACTATGGCTACACCTTC
cdr3_aa: CASSPSGNNYGYTF

d_call: -
v_call: TRBV7-6
j_call: TRBJ1-2
clone_size: -
cdr3_nt: TGTGCCAGCAGCCCGGACATCAACTATGGCTACACCTTC
cdr3_aa: CASSPDINYGYTF

d_call: TRBD1
v_call: TRBV7-2
j_call: TRBJ2-1
clone_size: -
cdr3_nt: TGTGCCAGCAGCGGACAGGTTGGGGATGAGCAGTTCTTC
cdr3_aa: CASSGQVGDEQFF

d_call: -
v_call: TRBV30
j_call: TRBJ2-7
clone_size: few
cdr3_nt: TGTGCCTGGAGTTTCCAGGGAGTGAACTACGAGCAGTACTTC
cdr3_aa: CAWSFQGVNYEQYF

d_call: -
v_call: TRBV5-1
j_call: TRBJ2-1
clone_size: -
cdr3_nt: TGCGCCAGCAGCTTCGGGAGTAGCTCCTACAATGAGCAGTTCTTC
cdr3_aa: CASSFGSSSYNEQFF

d_call: -
v_call: TRBV7-6
j_call: TRBJ2-7
clone_size: -
cdr3_nt: TGTGCCAGCAGCCGGATATCTAGCGTATCTTCCTACGAGCAGTACTTC
cdr3_aa: CASSRISSVSSYEQYF

d_call: -
v_call: TRBV5-6
j_call: TRBJ1-5
clone_size: few
cdr3_nt: TGTGCCAGCACCCTAGGGCGAGGCAATCAGCCCCAGCATTTT
cdr3_aa: CASTLGRGNQPQHF

d_call: -
v_call: TRBV5-1
j_call: TRBJ1-1
clone_size: -
cdr3_nt: TGCGCCAGCAGCTTGGCAGGGCACACTGAAGCTTTCTTT
cdr3_aa: CASSLAGHTEAFF

d_call: TRBD1
v_call: TRBV4-3
j_call: TRBJ1-2
clone_size: many
cdr3_nt: TGCGCCAGCAGCCAGGACTTCGGGACAGGGGATGGCTACACCTTC
cdr3_aa: CASSQDFGTGDGYTF

d_call: TRBD1
v_call: TRBV9
j_call: TRBJ2-7
clone_size: many
cdr3_nt: TGTGCCAGCACCCCAGGACAGGGGGTTCTCTACGAGCAGTACTTC
cdr3_aa: CASTPGQGVLYEQYF

d_call: -
v_call: TRBV27
j_call: TRBJ1-4
clone_size: few
cdr3_nt: TGTGCCAGCACCCTCCATGGAGGGGGTGAAAAACTGTTTTTT
cdr3_aa: CASTLHGGGEKLFF

d_call: -
v_call: TRBV5-6
j_call: TRBJ1-6
clone_size: -
cdr3_nt: TGTGCCAGCAGCTTGGGGGGCCAGGGGAAGAGTTCACCCCTCCACTTT
cdr3_aa: CASSLGGQGKSSPLHF

d_call: -
v_call: TRBV2
j_call: TRBJ2-1
clone_size: -
cdr3_nt: TGTGCCAGCAGTGTTTGGAGGGGTGAGCAGTTCTTC
cdr3_aa: CASSVWRGEQFF

d_call: TRBD2
v_call: TRBV7-2
j_call: TRBJ2-7
clone_size: -
cdr3_nt: TGTGCCAGCAGCCCCTTCGTGTCTAGCGGGGGGGCCCCCGAGCAGTACTTC
cdr3_aa: CASSPFVSSGGAPEQYF

d_call: TRBD2
v_call: TRBV19
j_call: TRBJ2-2
clone_size: once
cdr3_nt: TGTGCCAGTATCCTATCGGGACTAGCGGGAGGAGGCGGGGAGCTGTTTTTT
cdr3_aa: CASILSGLAGGGGELFF

d_call: -
v_call: TRBV7-9
j_call: TRBJ2-1
clone_size: -
cdr3_nt: TGTGCCAGCAGCTTAGATACGAGGGGCCCTGAGCAGTTCTTC
cdr3_aa: CASSLDTRGPEQFF

d_call: -
v_call: TRBV7-2
j_call: TRBJ2-3
clone_size: once
cdr3_nt: TGTGCCAGCAGCTTATCTCAGGCAGATACGCAGTATTTT
cdr3_aa: CASSLSQADTQYF

d_call: -
v_call: TRBV25-1
j_call: TRBJ1-6
clone_size: -
cdr3_nt: TGTGCCAGCAGTGATGGGGGGAGCTCCTATAATTCACCCCTCCACTTT
cdr3_aa: CASSDGGSSYNSPLHF

d_call: -
v_call: TRBV5-1
j_call: TRBJ2-2
clone_size: -
cdr3_nt: TGCGCCAGCAGCATGATTACCTGGGGTGCCGGGGAGCTGTTTTTT
cdr3_aa: CASSMITWGAGELFF

d_call: -
v_call: TRBV5-6
j_call: TRBJ1-1
clone_size: -
cdr3_nt: TGTGCCAGCAGCTTGGGGGGGAAGACTGAAGCTTTCTTT
cdr3_aa: CASSLGGKTEAFF

d_call: -
v_call: TRBV6-6
j_call: TRBJ2-5
clone_size: -
cdr3_nt: TGTGCCAGCATGGACACCCAAGAGACCCAGTACTTC
cdr3_aa: CASMDTQETQYF

d_call: TRBD2
v_call: TRBV5-4
j_call: TRBJ2-7
clone_size: -
cdr3_nt: TGTGCCAGCAGCTCGGGACTAGCGGGACCGCAGTACTTC
cdr3_aa: CASSSGLAGPQYF

d_call: -
v_call: TRBV25-1
j_call: TRBJ2-2
clone_size: -
cdr3_nt: TGTGCCAGCAGTAGAGATACCGGGGAGCTGTTTTTT
cdr3_aa: CASSRDTGELFF

d_call: -
v_call: TRBV29-1
j_call: TRBJ2-2
clone_size: -
cdr3_nt: TGCAGCGTTGTCGGCGTTAGGAACACCGGGGAGCTGTTTTTT
cdr3_aa: CSVVGVRNTGELFF

d_call: TRBD2
v_call: TRBV6-5
j_call: TRBJ2-5
clone_size: -
cdr3_nt: TGTGCCAGCAGCTTACTAGCGGGTGAAGAGACCCAGTACTTC
cdr3_aa: CASSLLAGEETQYF

d_call: TRBD2
v_call: TRBV5-1
j_call: TRBJ2-2
clone_size: -
cdr3_nt: TGCGCCAGCAGCCCCGGACTAGCGGAGACGTACGGGGAGCTGTTTTTT
cdr3_aa: CASSPGLAETYGELFF

d_call: -
v_call: TRBV27
j_call: TRBJ2-3
clone_size: -
cdr3_nt: TGTGCCAGCAGAGCCCGGGGTAGCACAGATACGCAGTATTTT
cdr3_aa: CASRARGSTDTQYF

d_call: TRBD1
v_call: TRBV28
j_call: TRBJ1-2
clone_size: few
cdr3_nt: TGTGCCAGCAGTTTAACAGGGGGAGTGGGCTACACCTTC
cdr3_aa: CASSLTGGVGYTF

d_call: -
v_call: TRBV18
j_call: TRBJ1-2
clone_size: -
cdr3_nt: TGTGCCAGCTCACCGGGGGCGTACAGCTATGGCTACACCTTC
cdr3_aa: CASSPGAYSYGYTF